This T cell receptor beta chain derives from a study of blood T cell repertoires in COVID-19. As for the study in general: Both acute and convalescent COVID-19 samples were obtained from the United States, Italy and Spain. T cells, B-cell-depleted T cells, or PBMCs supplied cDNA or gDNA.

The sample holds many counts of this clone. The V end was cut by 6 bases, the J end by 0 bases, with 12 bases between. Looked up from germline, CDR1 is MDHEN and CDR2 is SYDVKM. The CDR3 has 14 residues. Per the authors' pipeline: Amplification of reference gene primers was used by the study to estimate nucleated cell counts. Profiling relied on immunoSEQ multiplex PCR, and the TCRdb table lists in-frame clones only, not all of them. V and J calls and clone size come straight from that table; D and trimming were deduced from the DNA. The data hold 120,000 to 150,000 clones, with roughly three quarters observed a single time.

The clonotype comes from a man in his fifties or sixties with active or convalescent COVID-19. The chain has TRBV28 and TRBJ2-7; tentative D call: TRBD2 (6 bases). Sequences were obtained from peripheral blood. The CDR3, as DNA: TGTGCCAGCAGGCCGGTGGGGGGCTCCTACGAGCAGTACTTC. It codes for CASRPVGGSYEQYF.